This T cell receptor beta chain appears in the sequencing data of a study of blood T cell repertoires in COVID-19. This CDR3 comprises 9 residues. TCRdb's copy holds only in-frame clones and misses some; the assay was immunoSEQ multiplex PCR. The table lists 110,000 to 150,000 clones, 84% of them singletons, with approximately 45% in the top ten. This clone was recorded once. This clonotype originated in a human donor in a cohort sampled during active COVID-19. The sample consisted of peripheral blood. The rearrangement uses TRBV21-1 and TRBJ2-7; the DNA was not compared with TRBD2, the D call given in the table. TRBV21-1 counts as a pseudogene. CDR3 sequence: CASSKGREV. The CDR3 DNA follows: TGTGCCAGCAGCAAAGGACGGGAGGTC.